These 9 T cell receptor beta chains were all obtained from the same sample, sequenced in a study of OX40 agonist ivuxolimab in advanced cancers. The repertoire was sequenced with immunoSEQ multiplex PCR; TCRdb's copy has only in-frame clones and lacks some. The sample lists over 30,000 clones; roughly nine tenths were seen once. The sequences come from CD4+ or CD8+ T cells sorted from blood, collected in a trial of the OX40 agonist ivuxolimab. The source of these receptors is an adult with an advanced solid tumor such as melanoma, head and neck, liver or kidney cancer.

The chain has TRBV28 and TRBJ2-5; 7 nucleotides align to TRBD2. The CDR3 extends over 15 amino acids. Trimming took 3 bases from V and 3 from J; bases not matched to a gene: 7. Germline CDR1 reads MDHEN; CDR2 reads SYDVKM. The CDR3 reads CASSFRGLQKETQYF. In DNA, the CDR3 is TGTGCCAGCAGTTTTCGGGGACTACAAAAAGAGACCCAGTACTTC. The full variable domain, in which reference TRBV28 and TRBJ2-5 provide the parts outside the CDR3, is DVKVTQSSRYLVKRTGEKVFLECVQDMDHENMFWYRQDPGLGLRLIYFSYDVKMKEKGDIPEGYSVSREKKERFSLILESASTNQTSMYLCASSFRGLQKETQYFGPGTRLLVL.

About this clone: The same CDR3 is also encoded by other DNA sequences in this sample. The chain joins TRBV6-5 to TRBJ2-7, with 10 positions matching TRBD1. There are 14 residues in the CDR3. The trim removed 2 bases at V and 2 bases at J, leaving 0 bases unmatched. Germline loops: CDR1 MNHEY, CDR2 SVGAGI. In nucleotides, the CDR3 is TGTGCCAGCAGTTACGGGACAGGGGCCTACGAGCAGTACTTC. Its translation: CASSYGTGAYEQYF.

This chain uses TRBV10-2 with TRBJ2-3; unclear D gene. Trimming took 4 bases from V and 5 from J, leaving 19 bases between them. The CDR3 contains 16 residues. CDR1 WSHSY and CDR2 SAAADI come from the germline V gene. The CDR3: CASSGSAETRIDTQYF. CDR3 coding DNA: TGCGCCAGCAGTGGTTCGGCGGAGACTCGGATAGATACGCAGTATTTT.

The V gene is TRBV9, the J gene TRBJ2-1, with 7 bases aligning to TRBD2. The trim removed 0 bases at V and 6 bases at J, leaving 12 bases unmatched. Germline-derived CDR1 and CDR2 are SGDLS and YYNGEE. The CDR3 contains 17 residues. CDR3 sequence: CASSVGDAGESGNEQFF. Here the CDR3 DNA reads TGTGCCAGCAGCGTAGGGGATGCGGGAGAGTCTGGCAATGAGCAGTTCTTC. The full variable domain, completed using reference TRBV9 and TRBJ2-1, is DSGVTQTPKHLITATGQRVTLRCSPRSGDLSVYWYQQSLDQGLQFLIQYYNGEERAKGNILERFSAQQFPDLHSELNLSSLELGDSALYFCASSVGDAGESGNEQFFGPGTRLTVL.

The CDR3 reads CASSSPGGVEYF. In DNA, the CDR3 is TGTGCCAGCAGCTCCCCGGGGGGGGTGGAGTACTTC. V usage is TRBV7-9 and J usage is TRBJ2-7, with 8 bases lining up with TRBD2. Per germline, CDR1 SEHNR and CDR2 FQNEAQ (reference sequence). The trim removed 4 bases at V and 11 bases at J, leaving 7 bases unmatched. This CDR3 spans 12 amino acids.

The CDR3 loop reads CASSQGQGAFYEQYF. CDR3 nucleotides: TGTGCCAGCAGCCAAGGACAAGGGGCTTTCTACGAGCAGTACTTC. The gene calls are TRBV14 and TRBJ2-7, with D possibly matching TRBD1 (5 bases). The CDR3 sequence is 15 residues long. Trimming shortened V by 1 base and J by 3 bases, and 13 bases separated the two germline ends. CDR1 and CDR2 from the germline V gene are SGHDN and FVKESK.

V usage is TRBV7-9 and J usage is TRBJ2-4; D may be TRBD2 (5 bases). The CDR3 runs 15 residues. V lost 5 bases and J lost 1, with 12 bases in between. The germline gives CDR1 SEHNR, CDR2 FQNEAQ (reference sequence). The CDR3 nucleotides read TGTGCCAGCAGCACCACCACGGGGGCCAAAAACATTCAGTACTTC. Its protein is CASSTTTGAKNIQYF.

The CDR3 coding sequence is TGTGCCAGCAGCTTAGATCAGGGGGCAAGCACAGATACGCAGTATTTT. Translated, it gives CASSLDQGASTDTQYF. The chain uses TRBV11-3 and TRBJ2-3, with 8 bases fitting TRBD1. The CDR3 length is 16 residues. V was pared by 0 bases and J by 0 bases, with 2 bases of the junction left unmatched. Looked up from germline, CDR1 is SGHNT and CDR2 is YENEEA.

The chain has TRBV19 and TRBJ1-1; 8 bases match TRBD1. Trimming took 6 bases from V and 1 from J; bases not matched to a gene: 4. Germline CDR1 and CDR2: LNHDA and SQIVND (reference sequence). The CDR3 consists of 14 residues. In DNA form, the CDR3 reads TGTGCCAGTAGCGCAGGGGGCTGGAACACTGAAGCTTTCTTT. Its translation: CASSAGGWNTEAFF. The whole variable domain, remainder taken from reference TRBV19 and TRBJ1-1, is DGGITQSPKYLFRKEGQNVTLSCEQNLNHDAMYWYRQDPGQGLRLIYYSQIVNDFQKGDIAEGYSVSREKKESFPLTVTSAQKNPTAFYLCASSAGGWNTEAFFGQGTRLTVV.